One and the same sample provided the 32 T cell receptor beta chains below, sequenced in a study of T cells after yellow fever vaccination. TCRdb reprocessed the 5' RACE reads via MiXCR and lists one record per CDR3 protein. In the table there are hundreds of thousands of distinct CDR3 sequences, about 13% of which are singletons. Sequencing was performed on PBMCs, taken on the day of the yellow fever booster vaccination. The source is a man younger than 45 who received the YFV17D yellow fever vaccine.

This clonotype was seen ten or more times. This chain links TRBV7-2 with TRBJ2-1; 11 positions agree with TRBD2. The CDR3 consists of 17 residues. Germline assignment: CDR1 SGHTA and CDR2 FQGNSA. Trimming cost V 1 base and J 5 bases; bases outside gene matches: 7. CDR3 nucleotides: TGTGCCAGCAGCTTAGGCCCTACTAGCGGGGGCCACAATGAGCAGTTCTTC. It is translated as CASSLGPTSGGHNEQFF.

This clonotype was observed a handful of times. This chain connects TRBV3-1 to TRBJ2-2; D is undetermined. This CDR3 is built from 15 residues. Trimming removed 0 bases from V and 6 bases from J, with 11 bases in between. Germline values: CDR1 LGHDT, CDR2 YNNKEL (reference sequence). For the CDR3, the DNA is TGTGCCAGCAGCCAAGATCTTCAGGTGGCCGGGGAGCTGTTTTTT. Translated: CASSQDLQVAGELFF.

This clonotype was seen more than once but under ten times. This chain uses TRBV10-3 with TRBJ2-7; 7 bases map to TRBD1. CDR1 is ENHRY and CDR2 is SYGVKD in the germline V gene. The CDR3 extends over 13 amino acids. CDR3 in amino acids: CGTQGWDSYEQYF. CDR3 sequence (DNA): TGTGGGACACAGGGGTGGGACTCCTACGAGCAGTACTTC.

This clonotype was observed a handful of times. The chain is built from TRBV5-6 and TRBJ2-1; 11 bases map to TRBD2. This CDR3 contains 16 residues. CDR1 SGHDT and CDR2 YYEEEE come from the germline V gene. The V and J ends lost 4 bases and 1 base, in that order; junction bases with no gene match: 4. This chain's CDR3 is CASSTGLAVSYNEQFF. CDR3 in DNA: TGTGCCAGCAGCACGGGACTAGCGGTTTCCTACAATGAGCAGTTCTTC.

In its sample, this clonotype was seen a few times. This sequence joins TRBV12-3 or TRBV12-4 and TRBJ2-5, with D possibly being TRBD2 (6 bases). Trimming shortened V by 5 bases and J by 3 bases, and 13 bases separated the two germline ends. The CDR3 spans 14 residues. CDR3 nucleotide sequence: TGTGCCAGCAGTCTGGGGACTGTAAAAGAGACCCAGTACTTC. This gives the protein CASSLGTVKETQYF.

CDR3 region: CSAIAGRSYEQYF. CDR3 DNA: TGCAGTGCCATAGCGGGACGGTCCTACGAGCAGTACTTC. The rearrangement links TRBV20-1 to TRBJ2-7, with 8 nucleotides matching TRBD2. Germline trimming cut 6 bases from V and 1 base from J; bases unmatched to any gene: 5. This CDR3 has 13 residues. The germline gives CDR1 DFQATT, CDR2 SNEGSKA (reference sequence).

The V gene is TRBV29-1, the J gene TRBJ1-4; 10 bases line up with TRBD1. The junction had 4 bases not matched to a gene; V was cut back by 7 bases and J by 5 bases. This CDR3 contains 13 residues. Looked up from germline, CDR1 is SQVTM and CDR2 is ANQGSEA. The CDR3 coding sequence is TGCAGCGCTGTGACAGGGGGCAATGAAAAACTGTTTTTT. It encodes CSAVTGGNEKLFF.

This sequence joins TRBV5-1 and TRBJ1-4, with no clear D. V was clipped by 0 bases and J by 0 bases, with 6 bases between them. CDR1 SGHRS and CDR2 YFSETQ come from the germline V gene. This CDR3 comprises 15 residues. CDR3 sequence: CASSLDRPTNEKLFF. CDR3 nucleotide sequence: TGCGCCAGCAGCTTGGACAGACCAACTAATGAAAAACTGTTTTTT.

This clonotype came up a few times. The rearrangement links TRBV5-6 to TRBJ2-3; D gene uncertain. Germline CDR1 reads SGHDT; CDR2 reads YYEEEE. This CDR3 is built from 14 residues. V gave up 1 base and J gave up 4 bases, with 10 bases separating them. This CDR3 is CASSLSEAPDTQYF. CDR3 nucleotide sequence: TGTGCCAGCAGCTTGTCCGAAGCACCAGATACGCAGTATTTT. The full variable domain, in which reference TRBV5-6 and TRBJ2-3 provide the parts outside the CDR3, is DAGVTQSPTHLIKTRGQQVTLRCSPKSGHDTVSWYQQALGQGPQFIFQYYEEEERQRGNFPDRFSGHQFPNYSSELNVNALLLGDSALYLCASSLSEAPDTQYFGPGTRLTVL.

The gene calls are TRBV5-5 and TRBJ2-2; unclear D gene. The V end lost 0 bases, the J end lost 1 base, and 4 bases lay between the germline ends. The CDR3 contains 14 residues. Germline lookup yields CDR1 SGHKS and CDR2 YYEKEE (reference sequence). CDR3 nucleotides: TGTGCCAGCAGCTTGGATTGGAACACCGGGGAGCTGTTTTTT. Its translation is CASSLDWNTGELFF.

Only a few counts were recorded for this clonotype. The V call is TRBV20-1, the J call TRBJ1-3; no firm D call. This CDR3 region has 11 residues. CDR1 DFQATT and CDR2 SNEGSKA come from the germline V gene (reference sequence). V was cut by 2 bases and J by 8 bases, with 7 bases left in between. CDR3 sequence reads: CSARLDHTIYF. The CDR3, as DNA: TGCAGTGCTAGATTGGATCACACCATATATTTT.

The CDR3 nucleotides read TGTGCCAGCAGCCAGAGGGAGCTGGTAGGCGAGCAGTACTTC. Translating it yields CASSQRELVGEQYF. V and J are TRBV5-8 and TRBJ2-7; the D gene is possibly TRBD2 (5 bases). V dropped 4 bases and J dropped 6 bases, with 17 bases sitting between them. The CDR3 sequence is 14 residues long. Germline values: CDR1 SGHTS, CDR2 YDEGEE.

The rearrangement links TRBV19 to TRBJ2-7; D is perhaps TRBD1 (5 bases). The length of the CDR3 is 12 residues. The ends were cut back, 4 bases at V and 3 bases at J, with 7 bases in the middle. The germline V gene encodes CDR1 LNHDA and CDR2 SQIVND (reference sequence). CDR3 sequence (DNA): TGTGCCAGTAGTACAAGGGGCTACGAGCAGTACTTC. Translation: CASSTRGYEQYF. Drawing the rest from reference TRBV19 and TRBJ2-7, the complete variable domain is DGGITQSPKYLFRKEGQNVTLSCEQNLNHDAMYWYRQDPGQGLRLIYYSQIVNDFQKGDIAEGYSVSREKKESFPLTVTSAQKNPTAFYLCASSTRGYEQYFGPGTRLTVT.

J is TRBJ2-2 and V is TRBV4-2, with 12 bases matching TRBD2. There are 17 residues in the CDR3. With 1 base clipped from V and 1 base from J, the junction kept 1 base outside the gene matches. Germline-derived CDR1 and CDR2 are LGHNA and YNFKEQ. This chain's CDR3 is CASSQGLAGVNTGELFF. The CDR3 bases are TGTGCCAGCAGCCAAGGACTAGCGGGAGTGAACACCGGGGAGCTGTTTTTT.

The chain employs TRBV6-2 or TRBV6-3 and TRBJ1-1; D is undetermined. V was pared by 7 bases and J by 4 bases, with 16 bases between. CDR3 length: 14 amino acids. Germline loops: CDR1 MNHEY, CDR2 SVGEGT. The chain's CDR3 is CASTRGLVFTEAFF. The CDR3 DNA is TGTGCCAGCACGCGGGGTCTGGTGTTCACTGAAGCTTTCTTT.

The sample holds many counts of this clonotype. The chain combines TRBV7-9 with TRBJ2-7; unclear D gene. The ends were cut back, 1 base at V and 6 bases at J, with 10 bases in the middle. This CDR3 has 13 amino acids. Germline V gene lookup returns CDR1 SEHNR and CDR2 FQNEAQ (reference sequence). The CDR3 nucleotides are TGTGCCAGCAGCTTAGTTGTGCTAGGCGAGCAGTACTTC. Amino acid sequence: CASSLVVLGEQYF.

This clonotype appeared a few times. The chain joins TRBV7-2 to TRBJ1-1; weak D call: TRBD1 (5 bases). V shed 5 bases and J shed 5 bases, with 12 bases lying between them. The CDR3 is 13 residues long. Germline assignment: CDR1 SGHTA and CDR2 FQGNSA. In DNA form, the CDR3 reads TGTGCCAGCAGCCACGCCAGGGATACTGAAGCTTTCTTT. Its translation is CASSHARDTEAFF. Based on the CDR3 plus reference TRBV7-2 and TRBJ1-1, the full variable domain is GAGVSQSPSNKVTEKGKDVELRCDPISGHTALYWYRQSLGQGLEFLIYFQGNSAPDKSGLPSDRFSAERTGGSVSTLTIQRTQQEDSAVYLCASSHARDTEAFFGQGTRLTVV.

The chain has TRBV6-2 or TRBV6-3 and TRBJ1-2; weak D call: TRBD1 (5 bases). The V end lost 0 bases, the J end lost 4 bases, and 15 bases lay between the germline ends. The germline V gene encodes CDR1 MNHEY and CDR2 SVGEGT. CDR3 length: 16 amino acids. The chain's CDR3 is CASSYSSGKSGYGYTF. In DNA, the CDR3 is TGTGCCAGCAGTTACTCGTCAGGGAAATCCGGCTATGGCTACACCTTC.

This clonotype was detected a few times. The chain couples TRBV12-3 or TRBV12-4 to TRBJ2-2, with D maybe TRBD1 (6 bases). This CDR3 region has 14 residues. V was cut by 8 bases and J by 2 bases, with 12 bases left in between. For the CDR3, the DNA is TGTGCCAGCCGTTGGACAGTTAACACCGGGGAGCTGTTTTTT. The encoded protein is CASRWTVNTGELFF.

This chain connects TRBV20-1 to TRBJ2-7, with 11 bases matching TRBD2. With 5 bases clipped from V and 3 bases from J, the junction kept 3 bases outside the gene matches. Germline CDR1 reads DFQATT; CDR2 reads SNEGSKA (reference sequence). CDR3 size: 13 residues. DNA for the CDR3: TGCAGTGCTGGTACTAGCGGGGGCTACGAGCAGTACTTC. It yields the protein CSAGTSGGYEQYF.

This clonotype has a handful of counts. The V and J genes are TRBV5-6 and TRBJ2-5, with D uncertain. Germline CDR1 SGHDT, CDR2 YYEEEE. V lost 2 bases and J 4 bases, leaving 9 bases between the germline ends. There are 13 residues in the CDR3. The CDR3 coding sequence is TGTGCCAGCAGCTTCGTACCGTCAGAGACCCAGTACTTC. This codes for CASSFVPSETQYF.

The V gene is TRBV20-1, the J gene TRBJ2-3; D unresolved. Trimming took off 1 base at V and 10 bases at J, with 15 bases between the two ends. This CDR3 comprises 13 residues. Germline CDR1 reads DFQATT; CDR2 reads SNEGSKA (reference sequence). The CDR3 DNA is TGCAGTGCTAGAGCCGAGACCCTAACGGCGCAGTATTTT. Residues: CSARAETLTAQYF.

This clonotype was picked up a small number of times. This chain connects TRBV5-1 to TRBJ1-4; unclear D gene. The V end lost 4 bases, the J end lost 8 bases, and 15 bases lay between the germline ends. This CDR3 comprises 14 residues. Germline V gives CDR1 SGHRS, CDR2 YFSETQ. The CDR3 spells CASSPRPGGEKLFF. For the CDR3, the DNA is TGCGCCAGCAGCCCGCGGCCGGGAGGGGAAAAACTGTTTTTT.

This chain uses TRBV20-1 with TRBJ2-7; 13 nucleotides line up with TRBD2. The CDR3 loop spans 17 amino acids. Germline lookup yields CDR1 DFQATT and CDR2 SNEGSKA (reference sequence). The CDR3 region has the DNA TGCTGCGCTAGAGATGGCACGGGACTAGCGGGGTCCTACGAGCAGTACTTC. It codes for CCARDGTGLAGSYEQYF.

V usage is TRBV7-2 and J usage is TRBJ2-3; TRBD1 agrees at 7 bases. V was pared by 6 bases and J by 2 bases, with 5 bases of the junction left unmatched. This CDR3 contains 14 residues. CDR1 is SGHTA and CDR2 is FQGNSA in the germline V gene. CDR3 amino acids: CASRGTEYTDTQYF. In nucleotides, the CDR3 is TGTGCCAGCAGGGGGACAGAGTACACAGATACGCAGTATTTT. The whole variable domain, remainder taken from reference TRBV7-2 and TRBJ2-3, is GAGVSQSPSNKVTEKGKDVELRCDPISGHTALYWYRQSLGQGLEFLIYFQGNSAPDKSGLPSDRFSAERTGGSVSTLTIQRTQQEDSAVYLCASRGTEYTDTQYFGPGTRLTVL.

The table lists this clonotype with a few counts. The gene calls are TRBV20-1 and TRBJ2-5; TRBD2 matches at 11 bases. Germline V gene lookup returns CDR1 DFQATT and CDR2 SNEGSKA (reference sequence). The CDR3 extends over 16 amino acids. The trim removed 0 bases at V and 5 bases at J, leaving 8 bases unmatched. CDR3 nucleotide sequence: TGCAGTGCTAGAGATGGAGCTAGCGGGAGGAGTGAGACCCAGTACTTC. Protein sequence: CSARDGASGRSETQYF.

The chain employs TRBV29-1 and TRBJ2-7; TRBD1 might be the D (6 bases). CDR3 length equals 14 residues. Germline V gives CDR1 SQVTM, CDR2 ANQGSEA. With 1 base removed from V and 6 bases from J, the gap between germline ends came to 16 bases. The CDR3 region is CSVEVSGAGVEQYF. CDR3 coding DNA: TGCAGCGTTGAAGTTTCCGGGGCAGGGGTCGAGCAGTACTTC.

This clonotype has only a few counts. The genes are TRBV4-1 and TRBJ1-1; no firm D call. Germline assignment: CDR1 MGHRA and CDR2 YSYEKL. V gave up 1 base and J gave up 1 base, with 7 bases separating them. The CDR3 consists of 14 residues. CDR3 loop: CASSQVSGNTEAFF. The CDR3 DNA reads as TGCGCCAGCAGCCAAGTATCGGGGAACACTGAAGCTTTCTTT.

V usage is TRBV4-2 and J usage is TRBJ2-6; either TRBD1 or TRBD2 may supply D (5 bases each). V was shortened by 7 bases and J by 0 bases, with 25 bases between the two germline ends. From germline, CDR1 is LGHNA and CDR2 YNFKEQ. This CDR3 has 20 amino acids. This CDR3 is CASTDSFAPGFSSGANVLTF. In DNA form, the CDR3 reads TGTGCCAGCACTGACAGCTTCGCCCCGGGATTTAGCTCTGGGGCCAACGTCCTGACTTTC.

The V call is TRBV12-3 or TRBV12-4, the J call TRBJ2-1, with TRBD2 matching over 9 bases. With 5 bases clipped from V and 7 bases from J, the junction kept 9 bases outside the gene matches. The CDR3 consists of 15 residues. The CDR3 sequence is CASSPVAGEGNEQFF. Here the CDR3 DNA reads TGTGCCAGCAGTCCAGTAGCGGGAGAGGGGAATGAGCAGTTCTTC.

The table lists this clonotype with a few counts. The chain uses TRBV5-1 and TRBJ2-2, with a tentative D call TRBD2 (6 bases). In germline, CDR1 is SGHRS, CDR2 YFSETQ. The CDR3 spans 16 residues. V was clipped by 0 bases and J by 2 bases, with 11 bases between them. This CDR3 is CASSLDPGTNTGELFF. DNA for the CDR3: TGCGCCAGCAGCTTGGATCCGGGGACTAACACCGGGGAGCTGTTTTTT.

This clonotype showed up just a few times. The chain links TRBV4-3 to TRBJ2-2, with 10 bases fitting TRBD2. V dropped 2 bases and J dropped 7; count of bases not matched to a gene: 4. This CDR3 has 15 amino acids. CDR1 is LGHNA, CDR2 YSLEER, per germline. The DNA for the CDR3 is TGCGCCAGCAGCCAATCAAGCGGGAGGGTCGGGGAGCTGTTTTTT. As protein: CASSQSSGRVGELFF.